The 32 T cell receptor beta chains below all came from one sample that was sequenced in a study of PD-1 blockade in mismatch repair-deficient tumors. Generated by immunoSEQ multiplex PCR, the TCRdb table keeps only in-frame clones and is missing some. The sample has 35,000 to 40,000 clones, roughly 83% seen once. This sample comprised peripheral blood, obtained 4 weeks after starting pembrolizumab. The receptors come from an adult with mismatch repair-deficient cancer.

This sequence joins TRBV10-3 and TRBJ2-1; 7 nucleotides align to TRBD1. CDR3 length: 14 amino acids. In germline, CDR1 is ENHRY, CDR2 SYGVKD. The V segment lost 10 bases and the J segment 5 bases; nucleotides outside the gene matches: 11. For the CDR3, the DNA is TGTGCCACCAAGAGAGGACAGGAGAACAATGAGCAGTTCTTC. It translates to CATKRGQENNEQFF.

The chain uses TRBV19 and TRBJ2-4; 8 bases match TRBD1. Germline V gene data show CDR1 as LNHDA and CDR2 as SQIVND (reference sequence). V was pared by 5 bases and J by 7 bases, with 4 bases of the junction left unmatched. The CDR3 spans 13 residues. The DNA of the CDR3 is TGTGCCAGTAGTGGTCGGACAGGGAACATTCAGTACTTC. It translates to CASSGRTGNIQYF.

This chain uses TRBV28 with TRBJ1-3, with D hard to call. Germline V gives CDR1 MDHEN, CDR2 SYDVKM. Trimming took 2 bases from V and 2 from J, leaving 13 bases between them. There are 16 residues in the CDR3. CDR3 nucleotide sequence: TGTGCCAGCAGTTTACACCCGTGCTGTGCTGGAAACACCATATATTTT. Translating it yields CASSLHPCCAGNTIYF.

This chain uses TRBV5-1 with TRBJ1-1; 7 bases fit TRBD1. The CDR3 has 16 amino acids. The V segment lost 4 bases and the J segment 2 bases; nucleotides outside the gene matches: 11. CDR1 is SGHRS, CDR2 YFSETQ, per germline. The CDR3 DNA reads TGCGCCAGCAGCCTGGGGACAGATCGATTCAACACTGAAGCTTTCTTT. It specifies CASSLGTDRFNTEAFF.

The rearrangement joins TRBV15 to TRBJ1-5; 9 nucleotides match TRBD1. The CDR3 totals 15 residues. Germline V gene data show CDR1 as LNHNV and CDR2 as YYDKDF (reference sequence). After removal of 3 bases from V and 7 bases from J, the junction contained 7 bases not matched to a gene. CDR3 loop: CATSRPGTGPQPQHF. The CDR3 bases are TGTGCCACCAGCAGGCCCGGGACAGGGCCCCAGCCCCAGCATTTT.

The J gene is TRBJ2-5, the V gene TRBV5-6, with D perhaps TRBD2 (7 bases). Trimming removed 0 bases at V and 4 bases at J, with 10 bases between. This CDR3 comprises 14 residues. From germline, CDR1 is SGHDT and CDR2 YYEEEE. The CDR3 region is CASSLGRGGETQYF. The CDR3 coding sequence is TGTGCCAGCAGCTTGGGTAGGGGGGGAGAGACCCAGTACTTC.

The V call is TRBV2, the J call TRBJ2-4, with D unresolved. Germline loops: CDR1 SNHLY, CDR2 FYNNEI. This CDR3 comprises 16 residues. V was cut by 3 bases and J by 0 bases, with 12 bases left in between. The CDR3 loop is CASSESLTLAKNIQYF. CDR3 DNA sequence: TGTGCCAGCAGTGAGTCGCTGACGCTAGCCAAAAACATTCAGTACTTC.

J is TRBJ2-3 and V is TRBV19, with 8 bases aligning to TRBD2. The CDR3 runs to 17 residues. V trimming: 3 bases; J trimming: 0 bases; junction bases outside the gene matches: 8. Looked up from germline, CDR1 is LNHDA and CDR2 is SQIVND (reference sequence). Here the CDR3 DNA reads TGTGCCAGTAGTATCGAAGGTAGCGGGACAAGCACAGATACGCAGTATTTT. Encoded protein: CASSIEGSGTSTDTQYF.

This clone was counted a few times. The gene calls are TRBV2 and TRBJ2-1, with D unresolved. V gave up 5 bases and J gave up 3 bases, with 8 bases separating them. The CDR3 totals 13 residues. Per the germline V gene, CDR1 is SNHLY and CDR2 is FYNNEI. The CDR3 DNA follows: TGTGCCAGCAGTACCCGTGGCTACAATGAGCAGTTCTTC. This sequence encodes CASSTRGYNEQFF.

The rearrangement uses TRBV9 and TRBJ2-3; no firm D call. The CDR3 contains 15 residues. With 5 bases removed from V and 1 base from J, the gap between germline ends came to 14 bases. The germline CDR1 and CDR2 sequences are SGDLS and YYNGEE. The CDR3 sequence is CASSGKNDGTDTQYF. The DNA for the CDR3 is TGTGCCAGCAGTGGAAAAAATGATGGCACAGATACGCAGTATTTT.

This chain joins TRBV6-6 and TRBJ2-3, with 9 nucleotides matching TRBD2. The V gene end was trimmed by 10 bases and the J gene end by 4 bases; junction bases not matched to a gene: 15. CDR3 length: 16 amino acids. Germline V gives CDR1 MNHNY, CDR2 SVGAGI (reference sequence). In nucleotides, the CDR3 is TGTGCCACCGGGAGTTATAGCGGGAGAGTCCCAGATACGCAGTATTTT. Translating it yields CATGSYSGRVPDTQYF.

This clone has only one observation. The chain couples TRBV18 to TRBJ2-6; D unclear. Trimming removed 4 bases from V and 1 base from J, with 14 bases in between. Germline V gene sequence: CDR1 KGHSH, CDR2 LQKENI. CDR3 size: 17 residues. The CDR3 bases are TGTGCCAGCTCACAATCGCTACTGGCATCTGGGGCCAACGTCCTGACTTTC. It specifies CASSQSLLASGANVLTF.

The chain links TRBV5-4 to TRBJ2-3; 9 nucleotides match TRBD2. Trimming cost V 9 bases and J 4 bases; bases outside gene matches: 12. The CDR3 contains 15 residues. Germline-derived CDR1 and CDR2 are SGHNT and YYREEE (reference sequence). The CDR3 spells CAIAPSGRNADTQYF. CDR3 nucleotides: TGTGCCATTGCGCCCAGCGGGAGGAACGCAGATACGCAGTATTTT.

The chain uses TRBV21-1 and TRBJ2-3; the table's D gene call, TRBD2, was not cross checked with the DNA. TRBV21-1 is shown as a pseudogene. The CDR3 totals 16 residues. CDR3 bases: TGTGCCAGCAGCAAAGTCGGTGAGGTCGACACAGATACGCAGTATTTT. Its translation: CASSKVGEVDTDTQYF.

The gene calls are TRBV5-1 and TRBJ1-1; D is ambiguous. Germline CDR1 reads SGHRS; CDR2 reads YFSETQ. The V end lost 2 bases, the J end lost 0 bases, and 11 bases lay between the germline ends. The CDR3 length is 15 residues. CDR3 in amino acids: CASSFNPGMNTEAFF. The CDR3 nucleotides are TGCGCCAGCAGCTTTAACCCGGGAATGAACACTGAAGCTTTCTTT.

The V call is TRBV7-9, the J call TRBJ2-3, with D perhaps TRBD2 (5 bases). V was trimmed by 3 bases and J by 0 bases, leaving 7 bases between them. Germline assignment: CDR1 SEHNR and CDR2 FQNEAQ (reference sequence). This CDR3 spans 14 amino acids. CDR3 coding DNA: TGTGCCAGCAGCTTTGGAGGTAGCACAGATACGCAGTATTTT. It translates to CASSFGGSTDTQYF.

The chain joins TRBV28 to TRBJ2-2; TRBD2 matches 15 bases. CDR3 size: 18 residues. The germline CDR1 and CDR2 sequences are MDHEN and SYDVKM. With V trimmed by 6 bases and J by 4 bases, 9 bases remained unmatched. The CDR3 coding sequence is TGTGCCAGCAGCAGGACTAGCGGGAGGGCCGGCCGCACCGGGGAGCTGTTTTTT. Protein: CASSRTSGRAGRTGELFF.

This clone has ten or more counts. V and J are TRBV28 and TRBJ1-2, with D tentatively TRBD1 (6 bases). Germline V gene lookup returns CDR1 MDHEN and CDR2 SYDVKM. This CDR3 spans 15 amino acids. Trimming took 2 bases from V and 6 from J, leaving 16 bases between them. CDR3 sequence reads: CASSLRRLGADGYTF. Written as DNA, the CDR3 is TGTGCCAGCAGTTTAAGAAGGTTGGGGGCAGATGGCTACACCTTC.

The chain joins TRBV5-6 to TRBJ1-2; D uncertain. Deletions cut 6 bases from V and 4 bases from J, with 13 bases between. CDR1 and CDR2 (germline): SGHDT, YYEEEE. This CDR3 comprises 13 residues. The CDR3 bases are TGTGCCAGCACCCCTAGGGATAGCTATGGCTACACCTTC. Translated: CASTPRDSYGYTF.

This sequence joins TRBV6-1 and TRBJ2-1; the match to TRBD1 covers 7 bases. Losses at the gene ends were 8 bases for V and 0 bases for J; bases not matched to a gene: 4. CDR3 size: 14 residues. CDR1 is MNHNS and CDR2 is SASEGT in the germline V gene. CDR3 protein: CASGDRNSYNEQFF. Written as DNA, the CDR3 is TGTGCCAGCGGGGACAGAAACTCCTACAATGAGCAGTTCTTC.

This sequence joins TRBV30 and TRBJ1-2; possible D gene TRBD1, 6 bases. Germline loops: CDR1 GTSNPN, CDR2 SVGIG (reference sequence). The CDR3 length is 13 residues. The germline V and J ends were trimmed by 1 base and 5 bases, with 11 bases remaining between them. The CDR3 here is CAWSEGESYGYTF. In DNA, the CDR3 is TGTGCCTGGAGTGAGGGGGAATCGTATGGCTACACCTTC.

This chain links TRBV2 with TRBJ1-3, with 7 bases fitting TRBD1. CDR1 SNHLY and CDR2 FYNNEI come from the germline V gene. This CDR3 comprises 13 residues. V lost 6 bases to trimming and J lost 7 bases; unmatched junction nucleotides: 6. CDR3 sequence: CASRHRGRNTIYF. Here the CDR3 DNA reads TGTGCCAGCAGACACAGGGGACGGAACACCATATATTTT.

The chain employs TRBV5-5 and TRBJ2-5, with 11 bases aligning to TRBD1. The V gene's germline CDR1 is SGHKS and CDR2 YYEKEE (reference sequence). This CDR3 comprises 19 residues. Unmatched junction bases numbered 15, after V lost 4 bases and J lost 1 base. CDR3 bases: TGTGCCAGCAGCCCCGGTAAAAGGACAGGGGGCATTCTCCAAGAGACCCAGTACTTC. Protein product: CASSPGKRTGGILQETQYF.

The chain is built from TRBV7-6 and TRBJ2-2, with TRBD1 matching over 10 bases. The CDR3 runs 16 residues. Looked up from germline, CDR1 is SGHVS and CDR2 is FNYEAQ. With 5 bases clipped from V and 3 bases from J, the junction kept 6 bases outside the gene matches. CDR3 region: CASSQGTGDYTGELFF. The CDR3, as DNA: TGTGCCAGCAGCCAGGGGACAGGGGACTACACCGGGGAGCTGTTTTTT. The full variable domain, its missing parts supplied by reference TRBV7-6 and TRBJ2-2, is GAGVSQSPRYKVTKRGQDVALRCDPISGHVSLYWYRQALGQGPEFLTYFNYEAQQDKSGLPNDRFSAERPEGSISTLTIQRTEQRDSAMYRCASSQGTGDYTGELFFGEGSRLTVL.

The chain is built from TRBV4-1 and TRBJ1-2, with TRBD1 matching 8 bases. The CDR3 runs to 15 residues. Germline V gene sequence: CDR1 MGHRA, CDR2 YSYEKL. V shed 2 bases, J shed 6 bases, and the junction held 8 bases outside the gene matches. CDR3 residues: CASSQRTGPVDGYTF. The DNA for the CDR3 is TGCGCCAGCAGCCAACGGACAGGGCCAGTGGATGGCTACACCTTC.

CDR3 sequence: CASRPDRFNQPQHF. CDR3 in DNA: TGTGCCAGCAGGCCGGACAGGTTCAATCAGCCCCAGCATTTT. The V call is TRBV2, the J call TRBJ1-5, with TRBD1 matching over 7 bases. This CDR3 is 14 amino acids long. Germline CDR1 SNHLY, CDR2 FYNNEI. With 6 bases clipped from V and 3 bases from J, the junction kept 5 bases outside the gene matches.

J is TRBJ2-5 and V is TRBV9, with D possibly TRBD2 on 6 matching bases. The V end lost 0 bases, the J end lost 5 bases, and 8 bases lay between the germline ends. Germline V CDR1 and CDR2: SGDLS, YYNGEE. The CDR3 sequence is 13 residues long. CDR3 sequence reads: CASSVAGGETQYF. In DNA form, the CDR3 reads TGTGCCAGCAGCGTAGCTGGGGGGGAGACCCAGTACTTC.

Comment on this clone: An end of the junction does not agree with germline; a read error may underlie this. This CDR3 is CASSESGPYYEQFF. The CDR3 nucleotides read TGTGCCAGCAGTGAATCGGGACCCTACTATGAGCAGTTCTTC. J is TRBJ2-1 and V is TRBV2; the D gene could be TRBD1 or TRBD2 (5 bases each). This CDR3 comprises 14 residues. Germline V gene sequence: CDR1 SNHLY, CDR2 FYNNEI.

V usage is TRBV18 and J usage is TRBJ2-1, with TRBD2 as a possible D gene (5 bases). The CDR3 is 14 residues long. The V gene's germline CDR1 is KGHSH and CDR2 LQKENI. Trimming took off 0 bases at V and 5 bases at J, with 8 bases between the two ends. CDR3 protein: CASSPPALDNEQFF. CDR3 bases: TGTGCCAGCTCACCACCCGCACTAGACAATGAGCAGTTCTTC.

CDR3 in amino acids: CASSPRPRSGRPGEQFF. CDR3 bases: TGTGCCAGCAGCCCCCGCCCTCGTAGCGGGAGGCCGGGTGAGCAGTTCTTC. The chain joins TRBV9 to TRBJ2-1; 10 nucleotides line up with TRBD2. CDR1 is SGDLS, CDR2 YYNGEE, per germline. V trimming: 4 bases; J trimming: 9 bases; junction bases outside the gene matches: 16. The CDR3 extends over 17 amino acids.

This clone has more than one count but fewer than ten. The chain couples TRBV7-9 to TRBJ1-3; D is possibly TRBD1 (6 bases). CDR1 SEHNR and CDR2 FQNEAQ come from the germline V gene (reference sequence). Between the trimmed V and J ends, which lost 5 bases and 2 bases, there was a span of 13 bases. This CDR3 is 15 amino acids long. In DNA, the CDR3 is TGTGCCAGCAGCAACAGGGCTGAGGCTGGAAACACCATATATTTT. This translates into CASSNRAEAGNTIYF.

The chain joins TRBV4-1 to TRBJ2-7, with a possible D match to TRBD2 (6 bases). The CDR3 sequence is 16 residues long. Trimming left V 3 bases short and J 2 bases short, with 17 bases between. Looked up from germline, CDR1 is MGHRA and CDR2 is YSYEKL. The DNA of the CDR3 is TGCGCCAGCAGCCAGGAACTTAGCGGTAAAACCTACGAGCAGTACTTC. Residues: CASSQELSGKTYEQYF.